One and the same sample provided the 7 T cell receptor beta chains below, sequenced in a study of T cell changes during pregnancy in multiple sclerosis. The method was immunoSEQ multiplex PCR; TCRdb's version includes in-frame clones alone and lacks a portion of them. The sample shows roughly 84,000 clones, 90% to 95% of them seen only once. Sequences were derived from peripheral blood, sampled in the third trimester of pregnancy. The receptors come from a female donor in good health, enrolled as a control in a pregnancy study.

This clone was found once. The V call is TRBV30, the J call TRBJ2-7; 12 bases are shared with TRBD2. The CDR3 totals 14 residues. Germline CDR1 is GTSNPN and CDR2 is SVGIG (reference sequence). Trimming took 3 bases from V and 3 from J; bases not matched to a gene: 3. CDR3 loop: CAWSGLAGNYEQYF. In DNA form, the CDR3 reads TGTGCCTGGAGCGGACTAGCGGGGAACTACGAGCAGTACTTC.

The genes are TRBV5-1 and TRBJ2-2; unclear D gene. The CDR3 covers 12 residues. Germline-derived CDR1 and CDR2 are SGHRS and YFSETQ. V was shortened by 0 bases and J by 8 bases, with 5 bases between the two germline ends. The DNA for the CDR3 is TGCGCCAGCAGCTTGGATAGTGGGGAGCTGTTTTTT. As protein: CASSLDSGELFF.

This chain joins TRBV6-5 and TRBJ2-6; D unresolved. Germline-derived CDR1 and CDR2 are MNHEY and SVGAGI. This CDR3 comprises 15 residues. Trimming took off 5 bases at V and 0 bases at J, with 8 bases between the two ends. DNA of the CDR3: TGTGCCAGCAGTGCCGACATCTCTGGGGCCAACGTCCTGACTTTC. Its protein product is CASSADISGANVLTF.

The chain couples TRBV6-1 to TRBJ1-5; no definite D call. Trimming took off 0 bases at V and 4 bases at J, with 7 bases between the two ends. The CDR3 covers 14 residues. Germline values: CDR1 MNHNS, CDR2 SASEGT. CDR3: CASSEALQNQPQHF. CDR3 in DNA: TGTGCCAGCAGTGAAGCGCTTCAGAATCAGCCCCAGCATTTT.

In its sample, this clone was seen once. This sequence joins TRBV5-5 and TRBJ2-3; 7 bases match TRBD1. This CDR3 region has 14 residues. V shed 9 bases, J shed 2 bases, and the junction held 9 bases outside the gene matches. Germline CDR1 SGHKS, CDR2 YYEKEE (reference sequence). The CDR3, as DNA: TGTGCCACCTCTGGACAGGCCCTCACAGATACGCAGTATTTT. Residues: CATSGQALTDTQYF.

This clone was detected once. The V call is TRBV2, the J call TRBJ2-1; TRBD2 matches 8 bases. Per germline, CDR1 SNHLY and CDR2 FYNNEI. The V and J ends lost 5 bases and 2 bases, in that order; junction bases with no gene match: 5. The CDR3 is made up of 15 amino acids. The CDR3 DNA sequence: TGTGCCAGCAGTCCTCGGGGGGGGCCCTACAATGAGCAGTTCTTC. Protein product: CASSPRGGPYNEQFF.

This clone occurred a few times. The rearrangement joins TRBV5-5 to TRBJ1-1, with D possibly matching TRBD1 (6 bases). This CDR3 contains 15 residues. Trimming removed 0 bases at V and 1 base at J, with 10 bases between. Germline V lookup: CDR1 SGHKS, CDR2 YYEKEE (reference sequence). The CDR3 DNA is TGTGCCAGCAGCTTGGGGGGGGGCACGAACACTGAAGCTTTCTTT. Residues: CASSLGGGTNTEAFF.